The present entry profiles one TCR beta chain with its context. Its target is unknown. The assay was immunoSEQ multiplex PCR, and TCRdb's table has in-frame clones only and misses some. The sample consists of under 100,000 clones, 85% to 90% of them appearing once. This sample was included in a study of T cells in localized non-small cell lung cancer. Study conclusions and caveats: Uninvolved adjacent lung showed higher T cell clonality than tumor. Without multi-region sequencing, intratumor heterogeneity could not be excluded.

The V segment lost 3 bases and the J segment 8 bases; nucleotides outside the gene matches: 2. Germline assignment: CDR1 MGHRA and CDR2 YSYEKL. This CDR3 is built from 14 residues. This rearrangement joins TRBV4-1 to TRBJ1-5, with 12 bases fitting TRBD1. The sample in question was peripheral blood, obtained before any cancer treatment. The TCR was taken from a woman aged 35 to 75 with stage I squamous cell lung carcinoma. In nucleotides, the CDR3 is TGCGCCAGCAGCCAGGGACAGGGGGCCAAGCCCCAGCATTTT. It encodes CASSQGQGAKPQHF.